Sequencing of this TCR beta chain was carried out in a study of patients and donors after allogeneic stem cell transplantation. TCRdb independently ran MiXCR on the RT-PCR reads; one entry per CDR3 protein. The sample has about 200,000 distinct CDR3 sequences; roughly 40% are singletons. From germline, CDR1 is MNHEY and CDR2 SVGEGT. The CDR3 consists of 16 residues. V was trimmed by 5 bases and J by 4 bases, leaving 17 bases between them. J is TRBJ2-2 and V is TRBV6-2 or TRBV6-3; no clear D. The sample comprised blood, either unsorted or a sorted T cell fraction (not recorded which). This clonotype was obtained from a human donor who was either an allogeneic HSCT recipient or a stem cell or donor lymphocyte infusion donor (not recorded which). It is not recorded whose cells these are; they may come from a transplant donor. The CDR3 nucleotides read TGTGCCAGCAGTATACTTAGGGCGGCTTTCACCGGGGAGCTGTTTTTT. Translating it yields CASSILRAAFTGELFF.